This T cell receptor beta chain was identified during a study of blood T cell repertoires in COVID-19. Looking at the study overall: Researchers got acute and convalescent COVID-19 samples from the United States, Italy and Spain. From T cells, B-cell-depleted T cells, or PBMCs came the material, which was cDNA or gDNA.

Trimming at V came to 10 bases and at J to 8 bases, leaving 12 bases not matched to a gene. Germline loops: CDR1 SEHNR, CDR2 FQNEAQ (reference sequence). The CDR3 runs to 13 residues. As originally analysed: Estimates of nucleated cell counts were drawn from the amplification of reference gene primers. Sequencing was performed with immunoSEQ multiplex PCR; in TCRdb, only in-frame clones are kept and a portion is missing. V, J and clone size reflect that table, while D and trimming were determined from the DNA. The sample yields about 25,000 clones, roughly 89% seen once. V gene TRBV7-9 combines with J gene TRBJ1-2, with 8 bases matching TRBD1. What was sequenced was peripheral blood. The source is a human donor in a cohort sampled during active COVID-19. CDR3 amino acids: CATLTQGAGGYTF. CDR3 in DNA: TGTGCCACATTGACCCAGGGGGCAGGAGGCTACACCTTC.